The 10 T cell receptor beta chains in this list originate from one sample, sequenced in a study of blood T cell repertoires in COVID-19. Sequencing used immunoSEQ multiplex PCR; TCRdb keeps in-frame clones, though not all of them. The data hold around 370,000 clones, with about 90% observed a single time. The sequencing input was peripheral blood. These receptors were collected from a woman in her seventies with COVID-19, enrolled during active disease.

The chain carries TRBV18 and TRBJ2-7; D is possibly TRBD2 (6 bases). The CDR3 spans 18 residues. V was pared by 3 bases and J by 0 bases, with 21 bases between. CDR1 is KGHSH, CDR2 LQKENI, per germline. The CDR3 here is CASSPLAGRTISSYEQYF. Here the CDR3 DNA reads TGTGCCAGCTCACCCCTAGCAGGGAGGACCATTAGCTCCTACGAGCAGTACTTC.

The genes are TRBV2 and TRBJ1-2; weak D call: TRBD1 (6 bases). Germline-derived CDR1 and CDR2 are SNHLY and FYNNEI. V was pared by 6 bases and J by 2 bases, with 10 bases between. The CDR3 is made up of 13 amino acids. The CDR3 loop is CASRATGNYGYTF. The CDR3 coding sequence is TGTGCCAGCAGGGCCACAGGGAACTATGGCTACACCTTC.

The chain joins TRBV7-2 to TRBJ2-6; D is uncertain. CDR1 is SGHTA, CDR2 FQGNSA, per germline. Trimming cost V 5 bases and J 2 bases, with 10 bases left between them. This CDR3 is built from 15 residues. CDR3 coding DNA: TGTGCCAGCAGCACCTACCGGGCTGGGGCCAACGTCCTGACTTTC. This sequence encodes CASSTYRAGANVLTF.

The chain is built from TRBV5-1 and TRBJ2-2; perhaps TRBD2 as D (5 bases). V was clipped by 1 base and J by 0 bases, with 13 bases between them. Germline V gives CDR1 SGHRS, CDR2 YFSETQ. CDR3 length: 17 residues. CDR3 nucleotides: TGCGCCAGCAGCTTGATTCCTCCGGACTCGAACACCGGGGAGCTGTTTTTT. Translation: CASSLIPPDSNTGELFF.

This chain uses TRBV24-1 with TRBJ1-1; no clear D. The V gene lost 0 bases and the J gene lost 1 base, with 8 bases spanning the gap. The CDR3 sequence is 15 residues long. Germline CDR1 reads KGHDR; CDR2 reads SFDVKD. As DNA, the CDR3 is TGTGCCACCAGTGATTTGCCAGTTACGAACACTGAAGCTTTCTTT. Residues: CATSDLPVTNTEAFF.

There are a few counts of this clone. The chain couples TRBV4-2 to TRBJ2-3, with D possibly being TRBD2 (5 bases). V lost 2 bases to trimming and J lost 8 bases, with 11 bases between them. This CDR3 is built from 13 residues. Germline assignment: CDR1 LGHNA and CDR2 YNFKEQ. CDR3 sequence reads: CASSQLAPGTQYF. CDR3 bases: TGTGCCAGCAGCCAATTAGCGCCGGGTACGCAGTATTTT.

The V gene is TRBV28, the J gene TRBJ2-7, with a tentative D call TRBD1 (6 bases). The CDR3 spans 12 residues. Germline V gives CDR1 MDHEN, CDR2 SYDVKM. Between the trimmed V and J ends, which lost 4 bases and 2 bases, there was a span of 6 bases. CDR3 sequence: CASSWTAYEQYF. CDR3 DNA: TGTGCCAGCAGTTGGACAGCCTACGAGCAGTACTTC.

This clone was counted a single time. The CDR3 region has the DNA TGTGCCAGCAGCTTGGTGAAAGTTACGGATTCACCCCTCCACTTT. Amino acid sequence: CASSLVKVTDSPLHF. The rearrangement joins TRBV5-6 to TRBJ1-6; D gene unclear. The CDR3 length is 15 residues. The V gene lost 0 bases and the J gene lost 8 bases, with 12 bases spanning the gap. Germline values: CDR1 SGHDT, CDR2 YYEEEE.

As DNA, the CDR3 is TGCGCCAGCACCTATACAGGATCCGGGGCCAACGTCCTGACTTTC. It encodes CASTYTGSGANVLTF. The V gene is TRBV5-1, the J gene TRBJ2-6, with D perhaps matching TRBD1 (5 bases). Between the trimmed V and J ends, which lost 6 bases and 4 bases, there was a span of 14 bases. The CDR3 runs 15 residues. The germline gives CDR1 SGHRS, CDR2 YFSETQ.

The chain links TRBV4-1 to TRBJ2-3; unclear D gene. V dropped 1 base and J dropped 0 bases, with 11 bases sitting between them. The germline CDR1 and CDR2 sequences are MGHRA and YSYEKL. This CDR3 is built from 16 residues. In DNA, the CDR3 is TGCGCCAGCAGCCAAGGAAGCTGGGCTAGCACAGATACGCAGTATTTT. Amino acid sequence: CASSQGSWASTDTQYF.